This TCR beta chain derives from a study of blood T cell repertoires in COVID-19. V gave up 3 bases and J gave up 0 bases, with 8 bases separating them. CDR1 LNHDA and CDR2 SQIVND come from the germline V gene (reference sequence). The CDR3 runs to 15 residues. The assay was immunoSEQ multiplex PCR, and TCRdb's table has in-frame clones only and misses some. This repertoire shows approximately 90,000 clones, approximately 88% found once; its top ten account for over 0.45%. The chain is built from TRBV19 and TRBJ1-4, with D hard to call. The receptor comes from a man between 60 and 75 years old with acute or convalescent COVID-19. Sequenced material: peripheral blood. The CDR3 protein is CASSMGGATNEKLFF. The CDR3 bases are TGTGCCAGTAGTATGGGAGGAGCAACTAATGAAAAACTGTTTTTT.